This T cell receptor (beta chain) was recovered during a study of OX40 agonist ivuxolimab in advanced cancers. Study-level points and caveats: Also showing low normalized T-cell clonal expansion were some of the nonresponders.

Data came from immunoSEQ multiplex PCR; TCRdb stores just in-frame clones and leaves some out. The sample carries approximately 30,000 clones, approximately 89% recorded once. In this sample, this clone turned up once. Its target is unknown. The CDR3 totals 14 residues. With V trimmed by 9 bases and J by 5 bases, 9 bases remained unmatched. The germline gives CDR1 MNHNS, CDR2 SASEGT. This receptor was identified in an adult with an advanced solid tumor such as melanoma, head and neck, liver or kidney cancer. V usage is TRBV6-1 and J usage is TRBJ1-5; TRBD1 matches at 8 bases. The sample was CD4+ or CD8+ T cells sorted from blood, taken in a trial of the OX40 agonist ivuxolimab. The CDR3 DNA reads as TGTGCCAGGCCGGACAGGGTAGTTGATCAGCCCCAGCATTTT. As protein: CARPDRVVDQPQHF.